This T cell receptor beta chain was identified during a study of shared clonotypes between healthy human individuals. The study drew its donors from healthy HIV-negative adults without recent acute infections or vaccinations. CD45RA+ naive and CD45RA-negative memory subsets were separated from CD4+ cells. About this clone: Its matching antigen is unknown.

Study-level findings and limits: Represented diversity, genetic and exposure-history alike, was limited by few donors.

Under the authors' procedure: For the immunoSEQ data, sequences were junction-only without quality scores, so filtering differed. TCRdb keeps only in-frame clones here, not all; method: immunoSEQ multiplex PCR. V and J calls and clone size come straight from that table; D and trimming were deduced from the DNA. The repertoire consists of around 1.5 million clones, with roughly 98% occurring once and the leading ten covering approximately 0.44%. The sample comprised naive CD4+ T cells sorted from blood. Stated subset: CD45RA+ positively selected. The receptor comes from a man aged 25 to 45 in good health.

The CDR3 spells CASIPRALTHNEQFF. The DNA for the CDR3 is TGTGCCAGCATTCCCCGGGCACTCACCCACAATGAGCAGTTCTTC. The J gene is TRBJ2-1, the V gene TRBV28; D gene ambiguous. Between the trimmed V and J ends, which lost 7 bases and 5 bases, there was a span of 18 bases. Germline V gene sequence: CDR1 MDHEN, CDR2 SYDVKM. The CDR3 is 15 residues long.